These 32 T cell receptor beta chains were sequenced from one sample in a study of T-cell reconstitution after alpha-beta-depleted transplantation in children. Researchers prepared the TCRbeta library using unique molecular identifiers, the study reports. TCRdb recomputed calls from the PCR reads with MiXCR, one row per CDR3 protein. Among some 830,000 distinct CDR3 sequences, 16% were seen once, and the ten largest hold roughly 4.8%. Sequenced material: PBMCs, mostly from graft donor cells, taken 360 days after TCRalphabeta/CD19-depleted stem cell transplant. These receptors were collected from a male patient between 5 and 17 years old who had a stem cell transplant for acute lymphoblastic leukemia, so the T cells may come from the graft donor.

This clonotype was recorded a few times. The DNA for the CDR3 is TGTGCCAGCAGTGCCGGGACTAGCGGGAGATCAGATACGCAGTATTTT. It encodes CASSAGTSGRSDTQYF. The chain combines TRBV6-1 with TRBJ2-3; 14 bases fit TRBD2. The trim removed 4 bases at V and 4 bases at J, leaving 4 bases unmatched. CDR1 MNHNS and CDR2 SASEGT come from the germline V gene. The CDR3 is made up of 16 amino acids.

In nucleotides, the CDR3 is TGCAGTGCTCTTAGCGCCGCTAGCACAGATACGCAGTATTTT. This encodes CSALSAASTDTQYF. The chain carries TRBV20-1 and TRBJ2-3; a possible D gene is TRBD2 (5 bases). The CDR3 extends over 14 amino acids. Germline-derived CDR1 and CDR2 are DFQATT and SNEGSKA (reference sequence). Trimming removed 5 bases from V and 0 bases from J, with 12 bases in between.

This chain uses TRBV29-1 with TRBJ2-3; possibly TRBD1 for D (5 bases). The CDR3 runs 12 residues. Germline V gene data show CDR1 as SQVTM and CDR2 as ANQGSEA. V gave up 4 bases and J gave up 9 bases, with 14 bases separating them. For the CDR3, the DNA is TGCAGCGTTGGGAGTACAGGCCCGACGCAGTATTTT. Amino acid sequence: CSVGSTGPTQYF.

In its sample, this clonotype was seen many times. The rearrangement uses TRBV4-2 and TRBJ2-7; 8 bases match TRBD2. CDR1 and CDR2 (germline): LGHNA, YNFKEQ. V shed 4 bases and J 4 bases; nucleotides not matched to a gene: 9. The CDR3 has 15 amino acids. The CDR3 DNA reads as TGTGCCAGCAGCCCCGGCCAGCGGGAGACTTACGAGCAGTACTTC. Protein: CASSPGQRETYEQYF.

This clonotype has just a few counts. The chain couples TRBV12-3 or TRBV12-4 to TRBJ1-1, with D perhaps TRBD1 (6 bases). The CDR3 extends over 12 amino acids. The V gene lost 7 bases and the J gene lost 4 bases, with 10 bases spanning the gap. The CDR3 nucleotides read TGTGCCAGCACCCCAGGGGCCACTGAAGCTTTCTTT. Amino acids: CASTPGATEAFF.

The rearrangement uses TRBV10-3 and TRBJ2-7, with TRBD2 identical over 7 bases. Germline-derived CDR1 and CDR2 are ENHRY and SYGVKD. The CDR3 runs 14 residues. With V trimmed by 8 bases and J by 2 bases, 9 bases remained unmatched. As DNA, the CDR3 is TGTGCCATCCAGCGGGGAAGGGCGACCTACGAGCAGTACTTC. It codes for CAIQRGRATYEQYF.

The rearrangement links TRBV7-6 to TRBJ2-7, with a tentative D call TRBD1 (6 bases). The germline gives CDR1 SGHVS, CDR2 FNYEAQ. Trimming took off 5 bases at V and 4 bases at J, with 18 bases between the two ends. There are 15 residues in the CDR3. CDR3 nucleotides: TGTGCCAGCAGCGTAAACAGGGCTCCCCTTTACGAGCAGTACTTC. Protein sequence: CASSVNRAPLYEQYF.

This chain uses TRBV2 with TRBJ2-3; D remains ambiguous. Germline V gene lookup returns CDR1 SNHLY and CDR2 FYNNEI. The CDR3 contains 12 residues. Trimming removed 10 bases from V and 0 bases from J, with 8 bases in between. The CDR3 region is CANLLSTDTQYF. The CDR3 DNA follows: TGTGCCAACCTACTTAGCACAGATACGCAGTATTTT.

This clonotype was counted a few times. The rearrangement links TRBV20-1 to TRBJ2-5; maybe TRBD1 (6 bases). The ends were cut back, 0 bases at V and 1 base at J, with 9 bases in the middle. CDR1 and CDR2 (germline): DFQATT, SNEGSKA (reference sequence). The CDR3 totals 14 residues. DNA of the CDR3: TGCAGTGCTAGAGACAGGGGAGCCCAAGAGACCCAGTACTTC. This sequence encodes CSARDRGAQETQYF.

The table lists this clonotype with many counts. The chain joins TRBV20-1 to TRBJ2-1; D is perhaps TRBD2 (6 bases). V was shortened by 6 bases and J by 4 bases, with 19 bases between the two germline ends. The CDR3 spans 15 residues. Germline loops: CDR1 DFQATT, CDR2 SNEGSKA (reference sequence). The CDR3 nucleotides read TGCAGTGCACCAGGGACTCCCATATTGTACAATGAGCAGTTCTTC. Translation: CSAPGTPILYNEQFF.

This clonotype was seen more than once but under ten times. The chain links TRBV4-1 to TRBJ1-1, with D tentatively TRBD1 (5 bases). Trimming took 0 bases from V and 3 from J, leaving 11 bases between them. Germline V gene lookup returns CDR1 MGHRA and CDR2 YSYEKL. The CDR3 consists of 15 residues. The CDR3 here is CASSQDQDTYTEAFF. In DNA form, the CDR3 reads TGCGCCAGCAGCCAAGATCAGGACACCTACACTGAAGCTTTCTTT.

This clonotype was counted only a few times. The V gene is TRBV18, the J gene TRBJ2-7; 11 bases agree with TRBD2. In germline, CDR1 is KGHSH, CDR2 LQKENI. The ends lost 4 bases at V and 0 bases at J; junction bases unmatched: 8. The CDR3 totals 17 residues. CDR3: CASSQRVAGGSSYEQYF. The CDR3 DNA is TGTGCCAGCTCACAACGGGTAGCGGGAGGGAGCTCCTACGAGCAGTACTTC.

The chain employs TRBV14 and TRBJ2-1, with 9 positions matching TRBD2. V gave up 1 base and J gave up 5 bases; unmatched junction bases: 6. This CDR3 is 16 amino acids long. CDR1 is SGHDN and CDR2 is FVKESK in the germline V gene. This chain's CDR3 is CASSQGGSGSDNEQFF. Written as DNA, the CDR3 is TGTGCCAGCAGCCAAGGGGGTAGCGGGAGTGACAATGAGCAGTTCTTC.

J is TRBJ2-7 and V is TRBV2; 7 bases are shared with TRBD2. The CDR3 runs 17 residues. Unmatched junction bases numbered 17, after V lost 6 bases and J lost 3 bases. The V gene's germline CDR1 is SNHLY and CDR2 FYNNEI. CDR3 sequence: CASRKLLPLAAFYEQYF. For the CDR3, the DNA is TGTGCCAGCAGAAAACTCCTGCCCCTAGCGGCTTTCTACGAGCAGTACTTC.

The V call is TRBV15, the J call TRBJ2-7; D is unclear. The germline CDR1 and CDR2 sequences are LNHNV and YYDKDF (reference sequence). V was cut by 0 bases and J by 4 bases, with 10 bases left in between. The CDR3 contains 14 residues. The CDR3: CATSRDKGSYEQYF. The CDR3 DNA is TGTGCCACCAGCAGAGATAAGGGATCTTACGAGCAGTACTTC. Filled out from reference TRBV15 and TRBJ2-7, the complete variable domain reads DAMVIQNPRYQVTQFGKPVTLSCSQTLNHNVMYWYQQKSSQAPKLLFHYYDKDFNNEADTPDNFQSRRPNTSFCFLDIRSPGLGDTAMYLCATSRDKGSYEQYFGPGTRLTVT.

CDR3 region: CSVVTGGAGGYTF. CDR3 DNA sequence: TGCAGCGTTGTTACAGGGGGCGCGGGTGGCTACACCTTC. The rearrangement uses TRBV29-1 and TRBJ1-2; 9 bases align to TRBD1. The CDR3 has 13 residues. CDR1 is SQVTM and CDR2 is ANQGSEA in the germline V gene. V was clipped by 4 bases and J by 7 bases; unmatched bases: 7.

This clonotype occurred many times. The gene calls are TRBV12-3 or TRBV12-4 and TRBJ1-2, with D perhaps matching TRBD1 (5 bases). Trimming took 6 bases from V and 1 from J, leaving 6 bases between them. The CDR3 runs to 12 residues. The CDR3, as DNA: TGTGCCAGCAGGACAGTTAACTATGGCTACACCTTC. This encodes CASRTVNYGYTF.

This clonotype has just a few counts. The CDR3 sequence is CAISHGQGQRNEQFF. CDR3 coding DNA: TGTGCCATCAGTCACGGACAGGGGCAGAGGAATGAGCAGTTCTTC. The genes are TRBV10-3 and TRBJ2-1, with 9 bases that match TRBD1. CDR3 length equals 15 residues. Germline V lookup: CDR1 ENHRY, CDR2 SYGVKD. V lost 5 bases, J lost 7 bases, and 9 bases stayed unmatched.

This clonotype was seen a handful of times. With a much larger clone just one base away, this may be a read error. The J gene is TRBJ2-2, the V gene TRBV7-3, with D unresolved. The CDR3 loop spans 13 amino acids. Trimming pared 5 bases from V and 2 bases from J, leaving 6 bases between. Per germline, CDR1 SGHTA and CDR2 FQGTGA. CDR3 sequence (DNA): TGTGCCAGCAGCGCAGTCAACACCGGGGAGCTGTTTTTT. This codes for CASSAVNTGELFF.

The V and J genes are TRBV20-1 and TRBJ1-5; the match to TRBD1 covers 11 bases. The V gene's germline CDR1 is DFQATT and CDR2 SNEGSKA (reference sequence). The V gene end was trimmed by 1 base and the J gene end by 4 bases; junction bases not matched to a gene: 0. The CDR3 spans 14 residues. The DNA of the CDR3 is TGCAGTGCTAGAGGGGACAGGGGGAATCAGCCCCAGCATTTT. Protein sequence: CSARGDRGNQPQHF.

Only a few counts were recorded for this clonotype. The rearrangement uses TRBV18 and TRBJ1-4; 8 bases fit TRBD1. V shed 1 base, J shed 6 bases, and the junction held 4 bases outside the gene matches. Germline values: CDR1 KGHSH, CDR2 LQKENI. The CDR3 runs 15 residues. CDR3 protein: CASSPLRGQDEKLFF. In DNA, the CDR3 is TGTGCCAGCTCACCACTCAGGGGGCAGGATGAAAAACTGTTTTTT.

The rearrangement uses TRBV10-3 and TRBJ2-7; 12 bases match TRBD1. With V trimmed by 6 bases and J by 4 bases, 7 bases remained unmatched. CDR1 is ENHRY, CDR2 SYGVKD, per germline. There are 15 residues in the CDR3. The CDR3 bases are TGTGCCATCAGCCCGGGACAGGGGGCAGGATACGAGCAGTACTTC. Translated, it gives CAISPGQGAGYEQYF.

This clonotype was counted a few times. The chain is built from TRBV11-1 and TRBJ2-2, with 10 nucleotides matching TRBD1. The V segment lost 5 bases and the J segment 3 bases; nucleotides outside the gene matches: 12. The CDR3 length is 18 residues. Germline loops: CDR1 SGHAT, CDR2 FQDESV (reference sequence). This chain's CDR3 is CASSARQGAPDDTGELFF. CDR3 bases: TGTGCCAGCAGCGCTCGACAGGGGGCCCCCGACGACACCGGGGAGCTGTTTTTT. The whole variable domain, filled in from reference TRBV11-1 and TRBJ2-2, reads EAEVAQSPRYKITEKSQAVAFWCDPISGHATLYWYRQILGQGPELLVQFQDESVVDDSQLPKDRFSAERLKGVDSTLKIQPAELGDSAMYLCASSARQGAPDDTGELFFGEGSRLTVL.

J is TRBJ1-2 and V is TRBV20-1; D is uncertain. In germline, CDR1 is DFQATT, CDR2 SNEGSKA (reference sequence). The CDR3 extends over 13 amino acids. With 1 base removed from V and 5 bases from J, the gap between germline ends came to 11 bases. Here the CDR3 DNA reads TGCAGTGCTAGAGTGTCAGGAACATATGGCTACACCTTC. Its protein product is CSARVSGTYGYTF.

This clonotype was detected many times. This chain joins TRBV29-1 and TRBJ1-2; the D is unclear. CDR1 SQVTM and CDR2 ANQGSEA come from the germline V gene. The V end was cut by 1 base, the J end by 0 bases, with 0 bases between. CDR3 size: 11 residues. The CDR3 loop reads CSVEANYGYTF. CDR3 nucleotide sequence: TGCAGCGTTGAAGCTAACTATGGCTACACCTTC.

The chain is built from TRBV27 and TRBJ1-4; 8 bases map to TRBD1. The V and J ends lost 5 bases and 8 bases, in that order; junction bases with no gene match: 10. The CDR3 runs 15 residues. CDR1 and CDR2 (germline): MNHEY, SMNVEV (reference sequence). CDR3 nucleotides: TGTGCCAGCAGTCCCCGGACAGGGAGAAGGGAAAAACTGTTTTTT. Its translation is CASSPRTGRREKLFF.

This clonotype was counted a few times. This rearrangement joins TRBV4-1 to TRBJ2-1; 13 bases map to TRBD2. The V gene end was trimmed by 5 bases and the J gene end by 9 bases; junction bases not matched to a gene: 13. CDR3 length equals 17 residues. CDR1 is MGHRA, CDR2 YSYEKL, per germline. The CDR3 spells CASSSNMGLAGTREQFF. In nucleotides, the CDR3 is TGCGCCAGCAGCTCCAATATGGGACTAGCGGGAACGCGTGAGCAGTTCTTC.

In this sample, this clonotype turned up a few times. The chain is built from TRBV7-8 and TRBJ2-5; TRBD1 matches at 9 bases. CDR3 size: 15 residues. Germline loops: CDR1 SGHVS, CDR2 FQNEAQ. V gave up 3 bases and J gave up 5 bases; unmatched junction bases: 7. The CDR3 region is CASSFFRDRDETQYF. CDR3 DNA sequence: TGTGCCAGCAGCTTTTTCCGGGACAGGGACGAGACCCAGTACTTC.

This clonotype turned up a few times. The chain is built from TRBV18 and TRBJ2-7; D uncertain. Germline V gene sequence: CDR1 KGHSH, CDR2 LQKENI. The CDR3 is 15 residues long. V was shortened by 0 bases and J by 0 bases, with 9 bases between the two germline ends. The CDR3 loop is CASSPPPKSSYEQYF. Written as DNA, the CDR3 is TGTGCCAGCTCACCACCCCCTAAGAGCTCCTACGAGCAGTACTTC.

J is TRBJ2-3 and V is TRBV15; TRBD1 might be the D (5 bases). Germline CDR1 is LNHNV and CDR2 is YYDKDF (reference sequence). This CDR3 region has 13 residues. The ends were cut back, 8 bases at V and 9 bases at J, with 18 bases in the middle. The chain's CDR3 is CATLGLRRSTQYF. CDR3 DNA: TGTGCCACCCTGGGGCTGCGGCGGTCCACGCAGTATTTT.

This clonotype has just a few counts. The chain joins TRBV7-9 to TRBJ1-3; D remains ambiguous. Trimming removed 5 bases from V and 3 bases from J, with 11 bases in between. The CDR3 extends over 14 amino acids. The germline CDR1 and CDR2 sequences are SEHNR and FQNEAQ (reference sequence). CDR3 amino acids: CASSPSFGGNTIYF. In DNA form, the CDR3 reads TGTGCCAGCAGCCCTTCCTTCGGTGGAAACACCATATATTTT.

This clonotype has more than one count but fewer than ten. The CDR3 nucleotides read TGTGCCAGCAGTTACAGCAGGGGATGGAATCAGCCCCAGCATTTT. This translates into CASSYSRGWNQPQHF. The rearrangement links TRBV6-2 or TRBV6-3 to TRBJ1-5, with D maybe TRBD1 (6 bases). CDR3 size: 15 residues. The V end lost 2 bases, the J end lost 4 bases, and 12 bases lay between the germline ends. The V gene's germline CDR1 is MNHEY and CDR2 SVGEGT.